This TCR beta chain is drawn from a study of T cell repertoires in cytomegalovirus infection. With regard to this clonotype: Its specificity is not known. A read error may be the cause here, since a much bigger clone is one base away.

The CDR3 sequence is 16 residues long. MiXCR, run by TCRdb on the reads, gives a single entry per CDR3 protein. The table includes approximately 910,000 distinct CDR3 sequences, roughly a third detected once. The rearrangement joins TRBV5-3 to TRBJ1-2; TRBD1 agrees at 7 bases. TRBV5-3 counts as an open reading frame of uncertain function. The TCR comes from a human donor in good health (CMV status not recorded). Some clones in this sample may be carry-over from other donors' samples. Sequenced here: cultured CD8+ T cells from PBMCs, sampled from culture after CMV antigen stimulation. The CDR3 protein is CTSSLGATGSYYGYTF. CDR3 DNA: TGTACCAGCAGCTTGGGTGCGACAGGGTCCTACTATGGCTACACCTTC.